Listed below are T cell receptor beta chains from one sample, sequenced in a study of beta chain features in type 1 diabetes. Profiling relied on immunoSEQ multiplex PCR, and the TCRdb table lists in-frame clones only, not all of them. The sample includes approximately 250,000 clones, 24% of them seen just once. Material: naive CD4+ T cells from blood. The receptor set was obtained from a woman under 40 with type 1 diabetes. The CDR3 runs from the conserved cysteine through the conserved F or W. The D gene is left open where the match is weak. Expanded clones get a size class; other rows say once, few or many, or leave the size out.

>TRBD1|TRBV5-1|15|-|TRBJ1-1
TGCGCCAGCAGCTTGGTGACAGGGGGCAGGACTGAAGCTTTCTTT
CASSLVTGGRTEAFF
>TRBD1|TRBV6-4|17|-|TRBJ1-5
TGTGCCAGCAGTGACTCAGGATGGGACAGCGTCAATCAGCCCCAGCATTTT
CASSDSGWDSVNQPQHF
>-|TRBV6-6|13|-|TRBJ1-5
TGTGCCGGGCACAGGGATAGCAATCAGCCCCAGCATTTT
CAGHRDSNQPQHF
>-|TRBV2|13|few|TRBJ2-1
TGTGCCAGCATCGAGAGCTCCTACAATGAGCAGTTCTTC
CASIESSYNEQFF
>TRBD2|TRBV5-1|14|-|TRBJ2-1
TGCGCCAGCAGCTTGGGACTAGCGGGAAGTGAGCAGTTCTTC
CASSLGLAGSEQFF
>-|TRBV21-1|8|few|TRBJ2-7
TGTGCCAGCAGCATTCGGTACTTC
CASSIRYF
>-|TRBV5-1|19|-|TRBJ2-6
TGCGCCAGCAGCTTGTTAGGGTACAGGCAGTCCGTTGGGGCCAACGTCCTGACTTTC
CASSLLGYRQSVGANVLTF
>TRBD1|TRBV9|17|-|TRBJ1-5
TGTGCCAGCAGCGTATTTCCATCACAACAGGGGAAGCAGCCCCAGCATTTT
CASSVFPSQQGKQPQHF
>TRBD1|TRBV4-2|17|few|TRBJ2-2
TGTGCCAGCAGCCGCCAGTCCGGACAGGGGATGATAGGGGAGCTGTTTTTT
CASSRQSGQGMIGELFF
>TRBD2|TRBV7-3|16|few|TRBJ2-1
TGTGCCAGCAGCGAAGGACTAGCGGGAGTTCGCAATGAGCAGTTCTTC
CASSEGLAGVRNEQFF
>TRBD1|TRBV5-6|15|-|TRBJ2-5
TGTGCCAGCAGCTTGGCCCCGACAGGGCGGGAGACCCAGTACTTC
CASSLAPTGRETQYF
>TRBD2|TRBV7-8|14|-|TRBJ2-7
TGTGCCAGCAGCCTCACTAGCGGGAGTTACGAGCAGTACTTC
CASSLTSGSYEQYF
>-|TRBV7-8|14|-|TRBJ2-5
TGTGCCAGCAGCTTAGAGACACATCAAGAGACCCAGTACTTC
CASSLETHQETQYF
>TRBD2|TRBV28|15|few|TRBJ2-1
TGTGCCAGCAGTTTATCGGGACTAGAGGGGAATGAGCAGTTCTTC
CASSLSGLEGNEQFF
>TRBD1|TRBV13|14|-|TRBJ2-5
TGTGCCAGCAGCCGGGGACAGGGGCGAGAGACCCAGTACTTC
CASSRGQGRETQYF
>-|TRBV29-1|12|few|TRBJ1-5
TGCAGCGTTGGGGACTTCAATCAGCCCCAGCATTTT
CSVGDFNQPQHF
>-|TRBV29-1|10|-|TRBJ2-5
TGCAGCGTTCCTCAAGAGACCCAGTACTTC
CSVPQETQYF
>-|TRBV30|11|-|TRBJ1-2
TGTGCCTGGAGGGGGGCTGGAGGCTACACCTTC
CAWRGAGGYTF
>-|TRBV20-1|10|-|TRBJ2-3
TGCAGTGCTAGACCGGGGGTACAGTATTTT
CSARPGVQYF
>TRBD1|TRBV6-5|16|few|TRBJ2-5
TGTGCCAGCAGTTACGGGGGGACAGGGTTAGGAGAGACCCAGTACTTC
CASSYGGTGLGETQYF
>-|TRBV30|13|few|TRBJ1-1
TGTGCCTCCCAGAGTGTTTCGGGCACTGAAGCTTTCTTT
CASQSVSGTEAFF
>-|TRBV29-1|13|-|TRBJ2-5
TGCAGCGTTCTCCGGACAGAGGGGGAGACCCAGTACTTC
CSVLRTEGETQYF
>-|TRBV30|14|few|TRBJ1-1
TGTGCCTGGAGTGTATGGGGCAGGCTGACTGAAGCTTTCTTT
CAWSVWGRLTEAFF
>TRBD1|TRBV28|13|few|TRBJ1-1
TGTGCCAGCAGCACAGGGGGCCGGACTGAAGCTTTCTTT
CASSTGGRTEAFF
>TRBD1|TRBV7-9|14|-|TRBJ2-7
TGTGCCAGCAGCTACACGGGACAGAGCTACGAGCAGTACTTC
CASSYTGQSYEQYF
>TRBD1|TRBV7-9|13|few|TRBJ2-7
TGTGCCAGCAGCTTACAGGGGGCGGTGGAGCAGTACTTC
CASSLQGAVEQYF
>TRBD2|TRBV23-1|15|-|TRBJ2-3
TGCGCCAGCTCCCTAGCGGGAGGACGCACAGATACGCAGTATTTT
CASSLAGGRTDTQYF
>-|TRBV28|14|few|TRBJ2-3
TGTGCCAGCAGTTTACCCCAACAGACAGATACGCAGTATTTT
CASSLPQQTDTQYF
>-|TRBV11-2|14|once|TRBJ1-2
TGTGCCAGCAGCCGAAAGAGCCAGGGGTATGGCTACACCTTC
CASSRKSQGYGYTF
>-|TRBV5-4|15|-|TRBJ2-6
TGTGCCAGCAGCTTGTCCCCCGCTGGGGCCAACGTCCTGACTTTC
CASSLSPAGANVLTF
>-|TRBV30|15|-|TRBJ1-2
TGTGCCTGGAGTGTAAGGTGGGGCCTTGGCTATGGCTACACCTTC
CAWSVRWGLGYGYTF
>-|TRBV18|14|-|TRBJ2-5
TGTGCCAGCTCACCCCCCGACTACCAAGAGACCCAGTACTTC
CASSPPDYQETQYF
>TRBD1|TRBV7-3|14|few|TRBJ2-1
TGTGCCAGCAGCTTAGTCCAGGGGGCCTATGAGCAGTTCTTC
CASSLVQGAYEQFF
>-|TRBV5-6|11|few|TRBJ2-7
TGTGCCAGCAGCTTGGCTGACGAGCAGTACTTC
CASSLADEQYF
>-|TRBV30|14|-|TRBJ2-1
TGTGCCTGGCTGACTAGTAATGCCTACAATGAGCAGTTCTTC
CAWLTSNAYNEQFF
>-|TRBV7-9|15|-|TRBJ1-4
TGTGCCAGCACCACCATCCAAACAGTTAATGAAAAACTGTTTTTT
CASTTIQTVNEKLFF
>-|TRBV14|12|-|TRBJ2-1
TGTGCCAGCAGCCAGGCGGGGTATGAGCAGTTCTTC
CASSQAGYEQFF
>-|TRBV6-4|13|-|TRBJ2-2
TGTGCCAGCAGTGACTCCCCGACCGGGGAGCTGTTTTTT
CASSDSPTGELFF
>-|TRBV5-4|15|-|TRBJ1-1
TGTGCCAGCACCTACGGGCCGACAGCGAACACTGAAGCTTTCTTT
CASTYGPTANTEAFF
>TRBD1|TRBV27|18|-|TRBJ2-6
TGTGCCAGCAGTCTGACAGGGGGCCACCGGGCTGGGGCCAACGTCCTGACTTTC
CASSLTGGHRAGANVLTF
>-|TRBV25-1|15|-|TRBJ2-2
TGTGCCAGCAGTGAAGCGACAACGAACACCGGGGAGCTGTTTTTT
CASSEATTNTGELFF
>-|TRBV29-1|14|-|TRBJ2-3
TGCAGCGTGCGCCAGGGTCTTAGCACAGATACGCAGTATTTT
CSVRQGLSTDTQYF
>-|TRBV2|14|-|TRBJ1-2
TGTGCCAGCAGTGTCAGGGCCAGGGAAAATGGCTACACCTTC
CASSVRARENGYTF
>-|TRBV28|13|-|TRBJ1-2
TGTGCCAGCACAGGGGAAGCTAACTATGGCTACACCTTC
CASTGEANYGYTF
>-|TRBV29-1|12|few|TRBJ1-2
TGCAGCGGGGGGGACCATGGGGGTGGCTACACCTTC
CSGGDHGGGYTF
>-|TRBV29-1|14|-|TRBJ2-3
TGCAGCGTCGTCTCTAGGGGGATTCCAGATACGCAGTATTTT
CSVVSRGIPDTQYF
>-|TRBV28|14|-|TRBJ1-1
TGTGCCAGTGAGAGGGCTCGGATGAACACTGAAGCTTTCTTT
CASERARMNTEAFF
>-|TRBV29-1|13|few|TRBJ2-7
TGCAGCGTTGAGGAGGGGGGGGACTACGAGCAGTACTTC
CSVEEGGDYEQYF
>TRBD1|TRBV19|15|-|TRBJ1-5
TGTGCCAGTAGCGGGACAGGGGGACGGGGGCAGCCCCAGCATTTT
CASSGTGGRGQPQHF
>-|TRBV15|14|-|TRBJ2-7
TGTGCCACCAGCAGAGATTTAGCCTCCTACGAGCAGTACTTC
CATSRDLASYEQYF
>-|TRBV7-9|13|few|TRBJ2-5
TGTGCCAGCAGCTTAGACAGGGAAGAGACCCAGTACTTC
CASSLDREETQYF
>TRBD1|TRBV7-6|14|-|TRBJ1-4
TGTGCCAGCAGCCGGGGACAGCAAAATGAAAAACTGTTTTTT
CASSRGQQNEKLFF
>TRBD1|TRBV7-2|14|-|TRBJ2-7
TGTGCCAGCAGCGCGGACAGGGCCGCCTACGAGCAGTACTTC
CASSADRAAYEQYF
>-|TRBV2|13|-|TRBJ1-2
TGTGCCAGCAGTCCCCCTGGCAACTATGGCTACACCTTC
CASSPPGNYGYTF
>-|TRBV30|14|-|TRBJ1-1
TGTGCCTGGAGTCCAACAGGGATGAACACTGAAGCTTTCTTT
CAWSPTGMNTEAFF
>-|TRBV29-1|16|-|TRBJ2-6
TGCAGCGTTGCCAAGCGTCGAGTGTCTGGGGCCAACGTCCTGACTTTC
CSVAKRRVSGANVLTF
>-|TRBV9|15|few|TRBJ2-6
TGTGCCAGCAGCGCCGTTCTCTCTGGGGCCAACGTCCTGACTTTC
CASSAVLSGANVLTF
>-|TRBV25-1|15|-|TRBJ2-6
TGTGCCAGCAGCGCACCGGGCTCTGGGGCCAACGTCCTGACTTTC
CASSAPGSGANVLTF
>TRBD2|TRBV27|18|-|TRBJ2-5
TGTGCCAGCAGTCCTGGATTCGGACTAGCGGGAGGGGGAGAGACCCAGTACTTC
CASSPGFGLAGGGETQYF
>TRBD2|TRBV4-1|16|-|TRBJ2-1
TGCGCCAGCAGCTACCCAGGGACTAGCGTATACAATGAGCAGTTCTTC
CASSYPGTSVYNEQFF